This T cell receptor (beta chain) comes out of a study of human T cells and chemical hapten exposure. Study at large: Patch tests applied 0.01% DPC to the upper back, read at 6 days.

Study observations and caveats: Among expanded TCRs, significantly more large CDR3 similarity clusters formed than among controls. The study found that PT1 expanded TCR counts correlated positively with patch test score. TCRs at a frequency above 1 in 1000 stayed unchanged with DPC sensitization.

A remark on this clonotype: Its antigen remains unidentified.

Germline loops: CDR1 MDHEN, CDR2 SYDVKM. With 1 base removed from V and 4 bases from J, the gap between germline ends came to 9 bases. The CDR3 loop spans 14 amino acids. MiXCR, applied by TCRdb to the RACE reads, yields one record per CDR3 protein. The data hold around 120,000 distinct CDR3 sequences, with approximately 13% observed a single time. The sample's time point: pre-sensitization, week 0. Treatment specified: therapeutic diphenylcyclopropenone sensitization with weekly scalp DPC. The source material was whole blood, sampled in connection with sensitization to the hapten diphenylcyclopropenone (DPC). The chain combines TRBV28 with TRBJ2-3; D assignment may be TRBD1 or TRBD2 (5 bases each). This receptor was taken from a young woman with alopecia areata. Some clones in this sample may be carry-over from other donors' samples. This chain's CDR3 is CASSLSGSADTQYF. CDR3 sequence (DNA): TGTGCCAGCAGTTTATCAGGGAGTGCAGATACGCAGTATTTT.